In this sample, the clone carrying this TCR beta chain turned up a few times. What it recognizes is unknown. These data are taken from a study of identical twins. Template switching (which added a universal primer site) was used, and cDNA carried unique molecular identifiers. In TCRdb, the 5' RACE reads were re-called with MiXCR into one record per CDR3 protein. Of 200,000 to 250,000 distinct CDR3 sequences in the sample, less than 8% were seen once. Study-wide findings and caveats: Insertions ran lower in abundant cord blood beta clonotypes, though not in memory repertoires.

The CDR3 is made up of 16 amino acids. Trimming removed 1 base from V and 1 base from J, with 14 bases in between. Germline-derived CDR1 and CDR2 are KGHSH and LQKENI. These data were likewise used in another study, on yellow fever vaccine responses in identical twins.

Sequencing was performed on memory (CD45RO+) T cells sorted from blood. The chain combines TRBV18 with TRBJ2-7; no clear D gene. The clonotype was recovered from a woman between 18 and 29 years old in good health. CDR3 sequence reads: CASSPLPTAISYEQYF. In nucleotides, the CDR3 is TGTGCCAGCTCACCACTGCCGACTGCGATTTCCTACGAGCAGTACTTC.